These 11 T cell receptor beta chains were sequenced from one sample in a study of type 1 and type 2 diabetes patients. Genomic DNA was the PCR template. A primer set of 30 forward and 13 reverse primers amplified the CDR3. TCRdb redid the calling of the multiplex PCR reads with MiXCR, one entry per CDR3 protein. The sample records some 250,000 distinct CDR3 sequences, around 47% being singletons. Material for sequencing was peripheral blood mononuclear cells (PBMCs). The receptor source for this set is a man between 18 and 29 years old with type 2 diabetes.

This clonotype was seen at least ten times. The chain carries TRBV14 and TRBJ2-7, with D hard to call. Germline CDR1 and CDR2: SGHDN and FVKESK. This CDR3 is built from 12 residues. V gave up 4 bases and J gave up 2 bases, with 6 bases separating them. In nucleotides, the CDR3 is TGTGCCAGCAGCCTGCAACCCTACGAGCAGTACTTC. Amino acids: CASSLQPYEQYF.

The chain couples TRBV27 to TRBJ1-5; TRBD1 is a possible D gene (5 bases). Germline CDR1 reads MNHEY; CDR2 reads SMNVEV (reference sequence). The CDR3 has 16 residues. The V end lost 6 bases, the J end lost 7 bases, and 22 bases lay between the germline ends. The CDR3 reads CASSHGTLEGGQPQHF. The CDR3 DNA is TGTGCCAGCAGCCATGGGACCCTAGAGGGTGGCCAGCCCCAGCATTTT.

This clonotype turned up a few times. The chain combines TRBV2 with TRBJ2-5; D is uncertain. CDR3 length: 13 residues. Germline V gene sequence: CDR1 SNHLY, CDR2 FYNNEI. V was cut by 9 bases and J by 4 bases, with 15 bases left in between. CDR3 residues: CARSLYVPETQYF. The CDR3 DNA reads TGTGCCAGGAGTCTATATGTCCCAGAGACCCAGTACTTC.

The chain has TRBV14 and TRBJ2-6, with 7 bases identical to TRBD1. The germline CDR1 and CDR2 sequences are SGHDN and FVKESK. This CDR3 has 17 residues. V gave up 5 bases and J gave up 0 bases; unmatched junction bases: 7. CDR3 DNA sequence: TGTGCCAGCAGCTGGGGACAGAAACTCTCTGGGGCCAACGTCCTGACTTTC. This sequence encodes CASSWGQKLSGANVLTF. The whole variable domain, filled in from reference TRBV14 and TRBJ2-6, reads EAGVTQFPSHSVIEKGQTVTLRCDPISGHDNLYWYRRVMGKEIKFLLHFVKESKQDESGMPNNRFLAERTGGTYSTLKVQPAELEDSGVYFCASSWGQKLSGANVLTFGAGSRLTVL.

There are a few counts of this clonotype. DNA of the CDR3: TGTGCCAGCAGCAACCGAGGGCGGGGCGAGCAGTACTTC. This encodes CASSNRGRGEQYF. The chain employs TRBV3-1 and TRBJ2-7, with D perhaps TRBD2 (6 bases). CDR3 length: 13 residues. Germline V lookup: CDR1 LGHDT, CDR2 YNNKEL (reference sequence). Trimming removed 5 bases at V and 6 bases at J, with 14 bases between.

Notes on this clonotype: Its ends do not fully match the called genes, so a read error is possible. The chain combines TRBV2 with TRBJ1-1, with D perhaps matching TRBD1 (6 bases). Germline V gene sequence: CDR1 SNHLY, CDR2 FYNNEI. The CDR3 consists of 14 residues. This CDR3 reads CAISESGGNAEAFF. The CDR3 coding sequence is TGTGCCATCAGTGAGTCTGGGGGCAACGCTGAAGCTTTCTTT.

The rearrangement joins TRBV20-1 to TRBJ1-1, with unresolved D. The germline V gene has CDR1 DFQATT and CDR2 SNEGSKA (reference sequence). The CDR3 covers 10 residues. The CDR3 nucleotides are TGCAGCGTTGTGGGGACTGAAGCTTTCTTT. Translation: CSVVGTEAFF.

This sequence joins TRBV30 and TRBJ2-2; D gene uncertain. This CDR3 region has 16 residues. The V end lost 0 bases, the J end lost 5 bases, and 16 bases lay between the germline ends. Germline V CDR1 and CDR2: GTSNPN, SVGIG (reference sequence). CDR3 protein: CAWSVFSYSSTGELFF. CDR3 nucleotide sequence: TGTGCCTGGAGTGTATTCTCTTATAGTTCGACCGGGGAGCTGTTTTTT.

This chain's CDR3 is CSARELISGNTIYF. CDR3 bases: TGCAGTGCTAGAGAATTGATCTCTGGAAACACCATATATTTT. V usage is TRBV20-1 and J usage is TRBJ1-3; D is ambiguous. The germline V gene encodes CDR1 DFQATT and CDR2 SNEGSKA (reference sequence). CDR3 length: 14 residues. V dropped 0 bases and J dropped 0 bases, with 6 bases sitting between them.

The chain is built from TRBV10-3 and TRBJ2-7; TRBD1 matches at 7 bases. Trimming removed 5 bases from V and 5 bases from J; junction bases left unmatched: 12. CDR3 length: 15 residues. Germline V CDR1 and CDR2: ENHRY, SYGVKD. CDR3 in amino acids: CAISRDSRTSDEQYF. CDR3 DNA: TGTGCCATCAGTCGGGACAGCCGGACCTCTGACGAGCAGTACTTC.

About this clonotype itself: A junction end diverges from the germline sequence, so it may reflect a read error. CDR3 coding DNA: TGTGCCAGCAGCGAAGGGGGCGCCGATGAAAAACTGTTTTTT. Protein: CASSEGGADEKLFF. This chain uses TRBV2 with TRBJ1-4; TRBD1 matches 7 bases. Germline V gene sequence: CDR1 SNHLY, CDR2 FYNNEI. The CDR3 is 14 residues long.